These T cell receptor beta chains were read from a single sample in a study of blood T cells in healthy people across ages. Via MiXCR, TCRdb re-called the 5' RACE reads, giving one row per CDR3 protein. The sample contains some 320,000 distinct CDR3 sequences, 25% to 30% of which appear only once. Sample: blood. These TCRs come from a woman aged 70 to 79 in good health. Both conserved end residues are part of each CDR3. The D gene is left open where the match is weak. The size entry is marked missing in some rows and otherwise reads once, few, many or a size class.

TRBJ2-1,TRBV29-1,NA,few,CSVESEAFYNEQFF,TGCAGCGTTGAAAGTGAAGCATTCTACAATGAGCAGTTCTTC
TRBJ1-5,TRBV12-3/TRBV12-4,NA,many,CASSPEGGPQHF,TGTGCCAGCAGCCCGGAGGGGGGACCCCAGCATTTT
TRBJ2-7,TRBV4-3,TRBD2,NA,CASSQDYIVGLVYEQYF,TGCGCCAGCAGCCAAGATTACATTGTAGGACTAGTCTACGAGCAGTACTTC
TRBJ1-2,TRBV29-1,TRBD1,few,CSVDDTGTDYGYTF,TGCAGCGTGGATGATACCGGGACAGATTATGGCTACACCTTC
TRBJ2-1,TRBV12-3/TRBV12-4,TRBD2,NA,CASTFSGRANNEQFF,TGTGCCAGCACCTTTAGCGGGAGGGCAAACAATGAGCAGTTCTTC
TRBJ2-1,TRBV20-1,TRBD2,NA,CSARTSGGRRNEQFF,TGCAGTGCTAGGACGAGCGGGGGGCGGCGTAATGAGCAGTTCTTC
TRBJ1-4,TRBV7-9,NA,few,CASSLERSNEKLFF,TGTGCCAGCAGCTTAGAAAGGTCTAATGAAAAACTGTTTTTT
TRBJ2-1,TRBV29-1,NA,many,CSGISAGERFF,TGCAGCGGGATATCGGCAGGGGAGAGGTTCTTC
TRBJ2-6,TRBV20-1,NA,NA,CSARGWGGNVLTF,TGCAGTGCCAGGGGGTGGGGGGGCAACGTCCTGACTTTC
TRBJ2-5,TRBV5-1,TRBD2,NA,CASSPPGLASETQYF,TGCGCCAGCAGCCCCCCGGGACTAGCGTCGGAGACCCAGTACTTC
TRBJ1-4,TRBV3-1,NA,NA,CASSTQAPYEKLFF,TGTGCCAGCAGCACACAGGCCCCTTATGAAAAACTGTTTTTT
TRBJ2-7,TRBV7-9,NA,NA,CASREEGLYEQYF,TGTGCCAGCAGGGAGGAGGGTCTCTACGAGCAGTACTTC
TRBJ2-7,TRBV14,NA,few,CASSRNAYEQYF,TGTGCCAGCAGCCGTAACGCCTACGAGCAGTACTTC
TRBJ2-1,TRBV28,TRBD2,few,CASSLTSGSGRIEQFF,TGTGCCAGCAGTTTGACTAGCGGGAGCGGACGGATTGAGCAGTTCTTC
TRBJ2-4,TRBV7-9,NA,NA,CASPRGRDLEAKNIQYF,TGTGCCAGCCCTAGGGGCCGGGACCTAGAAGCCAAAAACATTCAGTACTTC
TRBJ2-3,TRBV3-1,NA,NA,CASSPVISGRTDTQYF,TGTGCCAGCAGCCCGGTAATTAGCGGCCGCACAGATACGCAGTATTTT
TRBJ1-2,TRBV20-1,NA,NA,CSAAPASGRDYGYTF,TGCAGTGCCGCCCCCGCATCGGGGAGAGACTATGGCTACACCTTC
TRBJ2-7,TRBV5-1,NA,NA,CASSPQSYEQYF,TGCGCCAGCAGCCCGCAATCCTACGAGCAGTACTTC